The subject of this entry is one T cell receptor (beta chain). Its specificity is not known. The sample is drawn from a study of cytomegalovirus exposure and HLA in healthy donors. The CDR3 sequence is 14 residues long. The junction had 10 bases not matched to a gene; V was cut back by 9 bases and J by 9 bases. Germline V gene data show CDR1 as MDHEN and CDR2 as SYDVKM. Points from the study as a whole: In a later analysis, HLA-C alleles had the fewest associated TCRs, DRB1 alleles the most.

PCR involved 60 Vbeta and 13 Jbeta primers. The protocol was immunoSEQ multiplex PCR, while the TCRdb copy is restricted to in-frame clones and leaves out a portion. The profile shows roughly 88,000 clones, over 75% of them singletons. Sequenced sample: PBMCs. V and J are TRBV28 and TRBJ2-1; 11 positions match TRBD2. This receptor was obtained from a man aged 30 to 45 in good health and CMV-seropositive. The CDR3 here is CASTTSGRGSEQFF. The CDR3 region has the DNA TGTGCCAGTACCACTAGCGGGAGAGGATCTGAGCAGTTCTTC.